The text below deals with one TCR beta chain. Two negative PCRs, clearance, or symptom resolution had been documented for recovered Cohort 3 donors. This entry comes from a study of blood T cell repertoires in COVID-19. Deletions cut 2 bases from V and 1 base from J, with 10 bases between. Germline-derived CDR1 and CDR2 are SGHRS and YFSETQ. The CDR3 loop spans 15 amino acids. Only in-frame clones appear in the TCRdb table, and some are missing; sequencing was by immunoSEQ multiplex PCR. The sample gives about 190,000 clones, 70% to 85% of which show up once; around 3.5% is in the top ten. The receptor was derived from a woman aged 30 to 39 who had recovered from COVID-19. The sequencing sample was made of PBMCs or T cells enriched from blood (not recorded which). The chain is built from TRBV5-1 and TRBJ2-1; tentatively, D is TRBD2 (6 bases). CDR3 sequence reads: CASSFSGTSYNEQFF. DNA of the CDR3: TGCGCCAGCAGCTTTAGCGGCACTTCCTACAATGAGCAGTTCTTC.